Shown below are 27 T cell receptor beta chains from a single sample sequenced in a study of T cell repertoires in cytomegalovirus infection. These receptors are not linked to any known antigen. From the reads, TCRdb called clonotypes with MiXCR, one entry per CDR3 protein. Counted here are 650,000 to 850,000 distinct CDR3 sequences, under 35% occurring once; the ten biggest clones make up over 10%. The sequenced sample was cultured CD8+ T cells from PBMCs, obtained from culture after CMV antigen stimulation. These receptors all stem from a human donor in good health (CMV status not recorded). Some clones in this sample may be carry-over from other donors' samples.

This clonotype was counted a few times. This sequence joins TRBV19 and TRBJ2-1; D is possibly TRBD1 (5 bases). This CDR3 is 14 amino acids long. CDR1 is LNHDA and CDR2 is SQIVND in the germline V gene (reference sequence). V lost 6 bases and J lost 7, with 16 bases in between. The CDR3 DNA reads TGTGCCAGTAGCTTACCGACAGAGCCGAATGAGCAGTTCTTC. This encodes CASSLPTEPNEQFF.

The chain joins TRBV9 to TRBJ2-5; 9 positions match TRBD2. The CDR3 has 15 residues. V shed 0 bases and J 5 bases; nucleotides not matched to a gene: 5. Germline V gene lookup returns CDR1 SGDLS and CDR2 YYNGEE. The CDR3 reads CASSVEGLARETQYF. CDR3 nucleotide sequence: TGTGCCAGCAGCGTAGAAGGACTAGCGCGGGAGACCCAGTACTTC.

This clonotype was picked up many times. The J gene is TRBJ1-5, the V gene TRBV7-8; 9 bases agree with TRBD1. J was trimmed by 3 bases and V by 5 bases; bases with no gene match: 14. CDR3 length equals 18 residues. Looked up from germline, CDR1 is SGHVS and CDR2 is FQNEAQ. The chain's CDR3 is CASSEPRDRDLPNQPQHF. The CDR3 DNA follows: TGTGCCAGCAGCGAACCCCGGGACAGGGACCTCCCCAATCAGCCCCAGCATTTT.

This clonotype was observed a handful of times. V gene TRBV12-5 combines with J gene TRBJ2-2, with D maybe TRBD2 (5 bases). V was pared by 5 bases and J by 7 bases, with 8 bases between. Germline V gene lookup returns CDR1 LGHNT and CDR2 FRNRAP. This CDR3 region has 12 residues. CDR3 coding DNA: TGTGCTAGTGGTCCGGGATTCGGGGAGCTGTTTTTT. It is translated as CASGPGFGELFF.

This sequence joins TRBV4-2 and TRBJ1-2; maybe TRBD1 (5 bases). The CDR3 is 13 residues long. Germline V lookup: CDR1 LGHNA, CDR2 YNFKEQ. V lost 5 bases and J lost 3, with 10 bases in between. The CDR3 reads CASSMGGDYGYTF. For the CDR3, the DNA is TGTGCCAGCAGCATGGGGGGAGACTATGGCTACACCTTC.

This clonotype has ten or more counts. The chain is built from TRBV6-1 and TRBJ1-5; D unresolved. This CDR3 comprises 19 residues. CDR1 is MNHNS and CDR2 is SASEGT in the germline V gene. V lost 0 bases and J lost 0, with 18 bases in between. CDR3 nucleotide sequence: TGTGCCAGCAGTGAAGCGGTGGGTCAGGTGCGGGATAGCAATCAGCCCCAGCATTTT. It yields the protein CASSEAVGQVRDSNQPQHF.

The chain has TRBV29-1 and TRBJ2-2; D may be TRBD2 (5 bases). The CDR3 is 12 residues long. Trimming stripped 6 bases from V and 5 bases from J, with 10 bases between. From germline, CDR1 is SQVTM and CDR2 ANQGSEA. CDR3 coding DNA: TGCAGCGTGCCAGCGGTAACCGGGGAGCTGTTTTTT. This sequence encodes CSVPAVTGELFF.

This clonotype appeared a few times. The J gene is TRBJ2-4, the V gene TRBV2; no firm D call. Germline V gives CDR1 SNHLY, CDR2 FYNNEI. The CDR3 covers 15 residues. Trimming removed 1 base from V and 0 bases from J, with 7 bases in between. CDR3 region: CASSEGPLAKNIQYF. The CDR3 bases are TGTGCCAGCAGTGAAGGACCTCTAGCCAAAAACATTCAGTACTTC. The full variable domain, its missing parts supplied by reference TRBV2 and TRBJ2-4, is EPEVTQTPSHQVTQMGQEVILRCVPISNHLYFYWYRQILGQKVEFLVSFYNNEISEKSEIFDDQFSVERPDGSNFTLKIRSTKLEDSAMYFCASSEGPLAKNIQYFGAGTRLSVL.

This chain links TRBV28 with TRBJ2-5; perhaps D is TRBD1 or TRBD2 (5 bases each). Trimming pared 8 bases from V and 5 bases from J, leaving 12 bases between. Germline values: CDR1 MDHEN, CDR2 SYDVKM. The CDR3 is 12 residues long. CDR3 residues: CASLGTGETQYF. For the CDR3, the DNA is TGTGCCAGCCTCGGGACGGGGGAGACCCAGTACTTC.

The CDR3 DNA follows: TGTGCCAGCAGCGGACTAACGGCGGAGAGCTCCTACAATGAGCAGTTCTTC. Protein: CASSGLTAESSYNEQFF. The V call is TRBV7-9, the J call TRBJ2-1; D possibly corresponds to TRBD2 (6 bases). Germline CDR1 and CDR2: SEHNR and FQNEAQ (reference sequence). The CDR3 spans 17 residues. Trimming cost V 5 bases and J 0 bases, with 17 bases left between them.

The sample holds a few counts of this clonotype. The CDR3 nucleotides read TGTGCCAGTAGGACAGGGCTTGAAGCTTTCTTT. This encodes CASRTGLEAFF. This chain joins TRBV19 and TRBJ1-1, with 7 nucleotides matching TRBD1. V was pared by 6 bases and J by 7 bases, with 2 bases of the junction left unmatched. The length of the CDR3 is 11 residues. Germline V gene lookup returns CDR1 LNHDA and CDR2 SQIVND (reference sequence).

The chain joins TRBV6-1 to TRBJ2-1; unclear D gene. The length of the CDR3 is 15 residues. The V end lost 6 bases, the J end lost 0 bases, and 12 bases lay between the germline ends. The germline CDR1 and CDR2 sequences are MNHNS and SASEGT. DNA of the CDR3: TGTGCCAGCAGCAGTCGCAGGAGCTCCTACAATGAGCAGTTCTTC. Translation: CASSSRRSSYNEQFF.

This chain links TRBV28 with TRBJ2-1; 8 bases agree with TRBD1. The CDR3 has 16 amino acids. J gave up 0 bases and V 5 bases, and 6 bases lay outside the gene matches. CDR1 is MDHEN, CDR2 SYDVKM, per germline. The DNA for the CDR3 is TGTGCCAGCAGTGAAACAGGGGGACCCTCCTACAATGAGCAGTTCTTC. Its translation: CASSETGGPSYNEQFF.

This clonotype has more than one count but fewer than ten. J is TRBJ2-5 and V is TRBV7-9; possibly TRBD2 for D (7 bases). This CDR3 comprises 14 residues. V was pared by 5 bases and J by 4 bases, with 14 bases between. CDR1 SEHNR and CDR2 FQNEAQ come from the germline V gene (reference sequence). The CDR3 sequence: CASSPQGRGETQYF. CDR3 nucleotide sequence: TGTGCCAGCAGCCCCCAGGGGAGGGGAGAGACCCAGTACTTC.

This chain joins TRBV7-9 and TRBJ2-5, with 7 bases that match TRBD2. V was clipped by 0 bases and J by 1 base; unmatched bases: 8. Germline loops: CDR1 SEHNR, CDR2 FQNEAQ (reference sequence). There are 17 residues in the CDR3. CDR3 DNA: TGTGCCAGCAGCTTAGCGAGGGAGGGATGGGGCCAAGAGACCCAGTACTTC. It specifies CASSLAREGWGQETQYF.

The chain carries TRBV4-2 and TRBJ2-3; D perhaps matches TRBD1 (7 bases). This CDR3 has 17 residues. The V and J ends lost 4 bases and 3 bases respectively, with 20 bases between them. CDR1 is LGHNA and CDR2 is YNFKEQ in the germline V gene. The CDR3 bases are TGTGCCAGCAGCCCCGGGCTGAGGCAGGGGGGAACAGATACGCAGTATTTT. It is translated as CASSPGLRQGGTDTQYF.

This clonotype has more than one count but fewer than ten. The rearrangement joins TRBV2 to TRBJ1-2; tentatively, D is TRBD1 (6 bases). Germline CDR1 is SNHLY and CDR2 is FYNNEI. The CDR3 length is 14 residues. V was trimmed by 1 base and J by 3 bases, leaving 9 bases between them. The CDR3 region is CASSEGGPYYGYTF. CDR3 sequence (DNA): TGTGCCAGCAGTGAAGGGGGGCCTTACTATGGCTACACCTTC.

The chain combines TRBV12-5 with TRBJ1-5; the D gene is possibly TRBD1 (6 bases). CDR1 is LGHNT and CDR2 is FRNRAP in the germline V gene. V was trimmed by 6 bases and J by 0 bases, leaving 15 bases between them. This CDR3 has 16 residues. DNA for the CDR3: TGTGCTAGTGGGTACAGGGATGGGGATAGCAATCAGCCCCAGCATTTT. Protein sequence: CASGYRDGDSNQPQHF.

In its sample, this clonotype was seen a few times. The V gene is TRBV6-5, the J gene TRBJ1-2, with D tentatively TRBD1 (5 bases). CDR1 is MNHEY, CDR2 SVGAGI, per germline. Trimming took 1 base from V and 5 from J, leaving 14 bases between them. This CDR3 comprises 15 residues. The DNA for the CDR3 is TGTGCCAGCAGTTACTTTGGCAGGGTGGGTTATGGCTACACCTTC. Encoded protein: CASSYFGRVGYGYTF.

About this clonotype: One base away lies a much larger clone, so this may be a sequencing read error. This sequence joins TRBV12-3 or TRBV12-4 and TRBJ1-6; 7 nucleotides match TRBD1. This CDR3 has 17 residues. V lost 5 bases to trimming and J lost 8 bases; unmatched junction nucleotides: 15. CDR3 sequence reads: CASSPYTQQGRYSPLHF. The CDR3 DNA follows: TGTGCCAGCAGTCCTTATACCCAACAGGGGAGGTATTCACCCCTCCACTTT.

This clonotype has only a few counts. The rearrangement uses TRBV6-5 and TRBJ2-2; perhaps TRBD2 as D (6 bases). Germline V gene lookup returns CDR1 MNHEY and CDR2 SVGAGI. V shed 0 bases and J shed 7 bases, with 9 bases lying between them. The CDR3 is made up of 14 amino acids. The CDR3 is CASSYSMGGGELFF. CDR3 sequence (DNA): TGTGCCAGCAGTTACTCCATGGGAGGCGGGGAGCTGTTTTTT.

For the CDR3, the DNA is TGTGCCAGTAGGAGCAGGCAGGACCCCACTGAAGCTTTCTTT. Its translation: CASRSRQDPTEAFF. The chain recombines TRBV19 with TRBJ1-1; D not certain. The CDR3 runs to 14 residues. Germline values: CDR1 LNHDA, CDR2 SQIVND (reference sequence). Trimming took 6 bases from V and 4 from J, leaving 15 bases between them. Filled out from reference TRBV19 and TRBJ1-1, the complete variable domain reads DGGITQSPKYLFRKEGQNVTLSCEQNLNHDAMYWYRQDPGQGLRLIYYSQIVNDFQKGDIAEGYSVSREKKESFPLTVTSAQKNPTAFYLCASRSRQDPTEAFFGQGTRLTVV.

Only a few counts were recorded for this clonotype. The gene calls are TRBV9 and TRBJ1-1; D remains ambiguous. The germline V gene encodes CDR1 SGDLS and CDR2 YYNGEE. Trimming stripped 0 bases from V and 3 bases from J, with 6 bases between. The CDR3 loop spans 13 amino acids. The DNA of the CDR3 is TGTGCCAGCAGCGTAGGGGCGGACACTGAAGCTTTCTTT. Encoded protein: CASSVGADTEAFF.

This clonotype was counted between two and nine times. The V call is TRBV6-5, the J call TRBJ2-1, with TRBD1 identical over 7 bases. CDR3 size: 16 residues. V lost 0 bases to trimming and J lost 9 bases; unmatched junction nucleotides: 11. Germline V CDR1 and CDR2: MNHEY, SVGAGI. The CDR3 DNA reads TGTGCCAGCAGTTACTCGGCGGCAGGGGGTGAGATTGAGCAGTTCTTC. It codes for CASSYSAAGGEIEQFF.

This clonotype has a count of ten or more. The V and J genes are TRBV7-2 and TRBJ1-1; D perhaps matches TRBD1 (5 bases). Germline-derived CDR1 and CDR2 are SGHTA and FQGNSA. Trimming left V 4 bases short and J 1 base short, with 19 bases between. CDR3 length equals 17 residues. CDR3 loop: CASSSPSTDRKNTEAFF. CDR3 nucleotides: TGTGCCAGCAGCTCCCCATCCACAGACAGAAAGAACACTGAAGCTTTCTTT.

The chain links TRBV20-1 to TRBJ2-1; 7 nucleotides agree with TRBD1. Per germline, CDR1 DFQATT and CDR2 SNEGSKA (reference sequence). J was trimmed by 6 bases and V by 0 bases; bases with no gene match: 14. CDR3 length equals 17 residues. The CDR3 DNA reads TGCAGTGCTAGAGACCCGAACAGGGGAGCCTCTATCAATGAGCAGTTCTTC. Protein: CSARDPNRGASINEQFF.

The chain joins TRBV24-1 to TRBJ2-5; D is possibly TRBD2 (5 bases). Per the germline V gene, CDR1 is KGHDR and CDR2 is SFDVKD. Trimming shortened V by 9 bases and J by 1 base, and 17 bases separated the two germline ends. CDR3 size: 15 residues. The CDR3 region has the DNA TGTGCCACCTCACGAGGTCCGGGATCCCAAGAGACCCAGTACTTC. Translation: CATSRGPGSQETQYF.